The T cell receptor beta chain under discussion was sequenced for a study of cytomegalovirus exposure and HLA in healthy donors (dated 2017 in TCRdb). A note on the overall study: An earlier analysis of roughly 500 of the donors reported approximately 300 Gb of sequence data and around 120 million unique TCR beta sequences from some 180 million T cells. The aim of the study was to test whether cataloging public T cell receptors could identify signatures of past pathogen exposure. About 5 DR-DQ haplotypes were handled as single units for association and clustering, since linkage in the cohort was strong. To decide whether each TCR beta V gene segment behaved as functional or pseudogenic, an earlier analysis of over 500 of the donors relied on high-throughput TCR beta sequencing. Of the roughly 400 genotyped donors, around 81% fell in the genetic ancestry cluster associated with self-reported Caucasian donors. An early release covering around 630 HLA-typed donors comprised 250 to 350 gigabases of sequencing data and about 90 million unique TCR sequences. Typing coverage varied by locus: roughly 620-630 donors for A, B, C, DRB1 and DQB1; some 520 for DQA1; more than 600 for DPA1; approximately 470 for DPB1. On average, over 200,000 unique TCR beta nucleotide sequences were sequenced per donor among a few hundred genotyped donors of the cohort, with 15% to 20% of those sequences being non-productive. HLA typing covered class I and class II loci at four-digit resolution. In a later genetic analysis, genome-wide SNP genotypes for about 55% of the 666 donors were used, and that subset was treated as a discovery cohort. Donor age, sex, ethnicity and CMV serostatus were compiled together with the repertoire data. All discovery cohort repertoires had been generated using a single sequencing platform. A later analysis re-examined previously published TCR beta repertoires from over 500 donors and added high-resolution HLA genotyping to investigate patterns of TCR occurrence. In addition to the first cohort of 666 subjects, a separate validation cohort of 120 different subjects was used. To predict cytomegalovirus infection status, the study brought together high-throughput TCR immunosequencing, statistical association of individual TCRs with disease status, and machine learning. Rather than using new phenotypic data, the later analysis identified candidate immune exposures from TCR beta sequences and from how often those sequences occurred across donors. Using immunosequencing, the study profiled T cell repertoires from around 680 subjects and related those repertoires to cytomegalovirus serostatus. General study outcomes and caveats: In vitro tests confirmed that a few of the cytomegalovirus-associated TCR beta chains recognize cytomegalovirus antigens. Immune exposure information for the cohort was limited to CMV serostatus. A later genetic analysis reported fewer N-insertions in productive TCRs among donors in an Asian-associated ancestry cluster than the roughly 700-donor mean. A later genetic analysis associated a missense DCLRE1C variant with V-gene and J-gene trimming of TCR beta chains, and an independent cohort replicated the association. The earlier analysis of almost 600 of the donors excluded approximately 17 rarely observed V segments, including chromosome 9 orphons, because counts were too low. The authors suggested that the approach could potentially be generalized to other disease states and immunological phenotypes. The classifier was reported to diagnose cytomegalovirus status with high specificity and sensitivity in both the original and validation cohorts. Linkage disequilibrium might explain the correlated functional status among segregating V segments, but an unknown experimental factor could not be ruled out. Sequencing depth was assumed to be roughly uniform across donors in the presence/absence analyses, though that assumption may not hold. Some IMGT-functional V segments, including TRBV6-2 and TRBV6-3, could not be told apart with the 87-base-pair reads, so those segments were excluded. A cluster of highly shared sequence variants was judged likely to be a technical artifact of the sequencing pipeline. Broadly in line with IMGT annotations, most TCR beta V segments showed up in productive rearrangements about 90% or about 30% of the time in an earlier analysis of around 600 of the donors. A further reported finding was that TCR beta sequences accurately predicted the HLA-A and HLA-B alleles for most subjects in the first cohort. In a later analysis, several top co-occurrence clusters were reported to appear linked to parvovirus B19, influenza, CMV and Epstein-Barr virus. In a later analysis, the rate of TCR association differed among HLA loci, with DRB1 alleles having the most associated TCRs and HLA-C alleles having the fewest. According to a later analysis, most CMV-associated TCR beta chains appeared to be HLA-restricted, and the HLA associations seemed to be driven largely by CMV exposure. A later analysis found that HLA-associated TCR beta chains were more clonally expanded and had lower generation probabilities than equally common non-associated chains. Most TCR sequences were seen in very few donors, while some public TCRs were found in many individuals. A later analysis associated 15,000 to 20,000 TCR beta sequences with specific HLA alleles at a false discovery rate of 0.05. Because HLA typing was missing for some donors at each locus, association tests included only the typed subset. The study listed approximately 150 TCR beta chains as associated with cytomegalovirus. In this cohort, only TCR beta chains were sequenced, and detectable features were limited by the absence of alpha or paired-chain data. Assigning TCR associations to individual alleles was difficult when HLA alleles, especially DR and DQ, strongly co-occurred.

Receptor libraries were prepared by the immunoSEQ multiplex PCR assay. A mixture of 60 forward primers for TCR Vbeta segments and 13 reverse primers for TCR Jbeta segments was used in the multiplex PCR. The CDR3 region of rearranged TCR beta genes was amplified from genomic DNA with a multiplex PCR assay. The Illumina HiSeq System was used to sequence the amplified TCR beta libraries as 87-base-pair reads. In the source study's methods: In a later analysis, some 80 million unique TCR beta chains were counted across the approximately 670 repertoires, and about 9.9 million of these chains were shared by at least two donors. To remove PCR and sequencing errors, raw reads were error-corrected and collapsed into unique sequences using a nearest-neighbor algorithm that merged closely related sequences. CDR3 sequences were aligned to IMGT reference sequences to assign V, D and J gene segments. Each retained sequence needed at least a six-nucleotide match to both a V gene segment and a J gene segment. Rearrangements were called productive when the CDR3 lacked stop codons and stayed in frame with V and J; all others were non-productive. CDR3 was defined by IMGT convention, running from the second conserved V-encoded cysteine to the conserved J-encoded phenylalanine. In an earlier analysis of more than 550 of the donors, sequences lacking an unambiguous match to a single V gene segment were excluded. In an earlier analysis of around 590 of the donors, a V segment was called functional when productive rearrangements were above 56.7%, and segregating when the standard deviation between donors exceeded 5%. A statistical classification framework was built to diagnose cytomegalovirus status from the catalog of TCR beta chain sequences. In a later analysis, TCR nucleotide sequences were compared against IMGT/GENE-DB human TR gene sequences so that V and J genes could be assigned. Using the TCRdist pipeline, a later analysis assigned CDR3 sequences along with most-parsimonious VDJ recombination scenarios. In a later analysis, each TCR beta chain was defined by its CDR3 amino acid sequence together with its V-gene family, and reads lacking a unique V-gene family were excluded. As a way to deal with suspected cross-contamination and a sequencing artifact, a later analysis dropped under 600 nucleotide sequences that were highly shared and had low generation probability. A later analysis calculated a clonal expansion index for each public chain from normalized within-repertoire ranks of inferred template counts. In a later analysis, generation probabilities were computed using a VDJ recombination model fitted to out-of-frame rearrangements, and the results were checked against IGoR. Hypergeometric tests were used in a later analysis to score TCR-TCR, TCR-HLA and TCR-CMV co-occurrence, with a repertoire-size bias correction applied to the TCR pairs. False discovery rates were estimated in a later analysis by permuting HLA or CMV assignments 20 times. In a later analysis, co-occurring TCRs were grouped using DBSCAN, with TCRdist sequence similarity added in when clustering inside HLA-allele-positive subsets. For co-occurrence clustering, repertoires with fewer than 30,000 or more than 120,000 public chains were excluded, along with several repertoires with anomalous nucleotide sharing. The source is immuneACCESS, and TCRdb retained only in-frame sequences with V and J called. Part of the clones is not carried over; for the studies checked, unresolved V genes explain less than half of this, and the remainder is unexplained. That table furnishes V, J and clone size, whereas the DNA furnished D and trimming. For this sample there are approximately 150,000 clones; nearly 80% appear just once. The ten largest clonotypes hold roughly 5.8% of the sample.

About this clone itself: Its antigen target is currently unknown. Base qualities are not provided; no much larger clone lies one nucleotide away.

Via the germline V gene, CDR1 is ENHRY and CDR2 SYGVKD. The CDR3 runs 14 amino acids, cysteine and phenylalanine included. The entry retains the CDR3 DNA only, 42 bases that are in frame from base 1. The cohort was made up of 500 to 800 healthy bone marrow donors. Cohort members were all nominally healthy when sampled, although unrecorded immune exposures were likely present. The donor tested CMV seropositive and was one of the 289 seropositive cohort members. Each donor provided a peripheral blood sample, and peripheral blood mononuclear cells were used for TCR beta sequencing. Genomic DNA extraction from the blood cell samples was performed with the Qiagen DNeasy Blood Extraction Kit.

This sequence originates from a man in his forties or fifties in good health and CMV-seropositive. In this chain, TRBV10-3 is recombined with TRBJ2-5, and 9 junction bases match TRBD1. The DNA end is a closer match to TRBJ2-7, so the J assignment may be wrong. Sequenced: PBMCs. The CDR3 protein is CAISAGTGTYEQYF. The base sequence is TGTGCCATCAGCGCAGGGACAGGGACCTACGAGCAGTACTTC.